The T cell receptor beta chain under discussion was sequenced for a study of T cell changes during pregnancy in multiple sclerosis. This clone has only one observation. Method: immunoSEQ multiplex PCR; TCRdb's copy keeps in-frame clones and lacks some. The table records some 73,000 clones, over 80% of them present only once. The CDR3 has 15 residues. CDR1 MDHEN and CDR2 SYDVKM come from the germline V gene. Trimming stripped 2 bases from V and 0 bases from J, with 8 bases between. The sample was peripheral blood, taken in the third trimester of pregnancy. This clonotype was obtained from a female donor in good health, enrolled as a control in a pregnancy study. The chain joins TRBV28 to TRBJ1-3; TRBD1 is a possible D gene (5 bases). CDR3 protein: CASSLGAVSGNTIYF. CDR3 in DNA: TGTGCCAGCAGTTTAGGGGCAGTCTCTGGAAACACCATATATTTT.